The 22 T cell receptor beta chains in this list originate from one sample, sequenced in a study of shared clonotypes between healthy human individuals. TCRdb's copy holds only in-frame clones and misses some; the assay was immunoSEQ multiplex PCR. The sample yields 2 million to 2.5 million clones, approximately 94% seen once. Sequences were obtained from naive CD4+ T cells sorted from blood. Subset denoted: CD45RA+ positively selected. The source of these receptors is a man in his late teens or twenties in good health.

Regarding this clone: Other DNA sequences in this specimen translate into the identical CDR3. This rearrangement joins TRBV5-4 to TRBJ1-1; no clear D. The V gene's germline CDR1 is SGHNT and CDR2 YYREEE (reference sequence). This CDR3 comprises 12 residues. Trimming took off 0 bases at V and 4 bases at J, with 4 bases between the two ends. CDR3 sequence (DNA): TGTGCCAGCAGCTTGGATCGCACTGAAGCTTTCTTT. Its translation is CASSLDRTEAFF.

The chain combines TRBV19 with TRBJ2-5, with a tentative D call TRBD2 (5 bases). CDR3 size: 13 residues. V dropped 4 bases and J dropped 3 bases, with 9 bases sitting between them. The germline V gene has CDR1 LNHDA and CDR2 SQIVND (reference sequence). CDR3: CASSTHGKETQYF. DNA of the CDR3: TGTGCCAGTAGTACGCACGGGAAAGAGACCCAGTACTTC.

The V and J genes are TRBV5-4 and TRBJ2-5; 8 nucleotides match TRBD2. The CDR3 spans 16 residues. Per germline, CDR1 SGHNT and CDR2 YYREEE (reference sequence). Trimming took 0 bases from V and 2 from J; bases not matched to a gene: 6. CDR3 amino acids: CASSLGGGTKQETQYF. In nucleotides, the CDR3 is TGTGCCAGCAGCTTGGGCGGGGGGACCAAGCAAGAGACCCAGTACTTC.

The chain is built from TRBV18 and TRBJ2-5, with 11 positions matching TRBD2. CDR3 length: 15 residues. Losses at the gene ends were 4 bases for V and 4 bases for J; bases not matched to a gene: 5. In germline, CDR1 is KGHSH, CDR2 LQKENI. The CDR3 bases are TGTGCCAGCTCACTTTCCGGGACTAGCGGAGAGACCCAGTACTTC. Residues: CASSLSGTSGETQYF. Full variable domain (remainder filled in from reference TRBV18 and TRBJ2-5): NAGVMQNPRHLVRRRGQEARLRCSPMKGHSHVYWYRQLPEEGLKFMVYLQKENIIDESGMPKERFSAEFPKEGPSILRIQQVVRGDSAAYFCASSLSGTSGETQYFGPGTRLLVL.

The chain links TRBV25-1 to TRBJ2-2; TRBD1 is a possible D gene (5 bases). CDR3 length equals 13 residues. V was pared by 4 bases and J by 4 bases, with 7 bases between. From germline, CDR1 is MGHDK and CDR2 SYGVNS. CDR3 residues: CASSATVTGELFF. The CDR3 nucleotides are TGTGCCAGCAGTGCGACAGTCACCGGGGAGCTGTTTTTT. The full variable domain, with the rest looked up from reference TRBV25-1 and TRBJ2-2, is EADIYQTPRYLVIGTGKKITLECSQTMGHDKMYWYQQDPGMELHLIHYSYGVNSTEKGDLSSESTVSRIRTEHFPLTLESARPSHTSQYLCASSATVTGELFFGEGSRLTVL.

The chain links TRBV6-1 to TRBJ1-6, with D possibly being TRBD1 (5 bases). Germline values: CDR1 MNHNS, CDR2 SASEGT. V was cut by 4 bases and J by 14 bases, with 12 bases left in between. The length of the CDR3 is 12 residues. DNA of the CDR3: TGTGCCAGCAGTGTACTGTCGGGGGCCCTCCACTTT. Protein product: CASSVLSGALHF.

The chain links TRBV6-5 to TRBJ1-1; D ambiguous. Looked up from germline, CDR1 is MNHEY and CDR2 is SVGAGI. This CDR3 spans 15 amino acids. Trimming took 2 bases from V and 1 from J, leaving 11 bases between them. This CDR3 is CASSYPGLGNTEAFF. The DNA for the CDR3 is TGTGCCAGCAGTTACCCTGGTCTGGGGAACACTGAAGCTTTCTTT.

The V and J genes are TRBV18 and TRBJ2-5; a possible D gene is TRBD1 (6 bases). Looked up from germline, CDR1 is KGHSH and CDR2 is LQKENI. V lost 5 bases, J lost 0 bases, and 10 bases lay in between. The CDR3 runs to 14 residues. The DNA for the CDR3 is TGTGCCAGCTCATCCCGGACAGACCAAGAGACCCAGTACTTC. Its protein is CASSSRTDQETQYF.

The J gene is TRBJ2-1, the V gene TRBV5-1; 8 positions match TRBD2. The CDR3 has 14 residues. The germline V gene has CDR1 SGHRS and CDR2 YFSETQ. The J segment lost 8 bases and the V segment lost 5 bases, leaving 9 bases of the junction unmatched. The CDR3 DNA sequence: TGCGCCAGCAGTCAGGGGACTAGTCCTCATGAGCAGTTCTTC. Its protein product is CASSQGTSPHEQFF.

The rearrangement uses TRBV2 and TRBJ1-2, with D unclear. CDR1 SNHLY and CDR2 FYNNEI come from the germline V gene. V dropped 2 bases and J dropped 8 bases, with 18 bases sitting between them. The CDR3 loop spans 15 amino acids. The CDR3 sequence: CASSEFGFKVRGYTF. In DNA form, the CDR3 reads TGTGCCAGCAGTGAATTTGGATTCAAGGTGCGGGGCTACACCTTC.

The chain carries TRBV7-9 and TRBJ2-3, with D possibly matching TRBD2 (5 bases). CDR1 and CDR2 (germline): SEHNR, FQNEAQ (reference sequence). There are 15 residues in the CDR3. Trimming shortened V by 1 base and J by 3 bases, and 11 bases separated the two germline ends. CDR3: CASSLEAGPTDTQYF. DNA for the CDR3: TGTGCCAGCAGCTTAGAGGCGGGCCCAACAGATACGCAGTATTTT.

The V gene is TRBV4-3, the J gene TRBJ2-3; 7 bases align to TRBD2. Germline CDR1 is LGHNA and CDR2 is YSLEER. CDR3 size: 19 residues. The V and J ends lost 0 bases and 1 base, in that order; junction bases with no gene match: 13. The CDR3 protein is CASSQDLLKGRAGTDTQYF. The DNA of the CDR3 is TGCGCCAGCAGCCAAGATCTTCTGAAAGGGAGGGCCGGCACAGATACGCAGTATTTT.

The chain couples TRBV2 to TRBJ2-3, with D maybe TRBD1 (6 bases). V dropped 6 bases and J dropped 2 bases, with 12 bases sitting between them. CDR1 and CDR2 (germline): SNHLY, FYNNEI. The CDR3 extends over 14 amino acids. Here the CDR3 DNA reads TGTGCCAGCAGAGAACAGGGTAACACAGATACGCAGTATTTT. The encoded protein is CASREQGNTDTQYF.

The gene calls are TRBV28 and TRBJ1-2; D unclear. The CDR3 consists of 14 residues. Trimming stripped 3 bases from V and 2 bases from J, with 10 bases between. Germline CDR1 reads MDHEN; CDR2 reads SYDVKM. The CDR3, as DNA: TGTGCCAGCAGTTTCTATGCAGGAAACTATGGCTACACCTTC. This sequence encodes CASSFYAGNYGYTF.

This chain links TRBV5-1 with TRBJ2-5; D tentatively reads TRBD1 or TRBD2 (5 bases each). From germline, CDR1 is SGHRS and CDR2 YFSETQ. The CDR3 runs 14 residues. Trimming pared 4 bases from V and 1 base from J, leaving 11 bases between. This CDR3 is CASSEWDVQETQYF. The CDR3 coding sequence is TGCGCCAGCAGCGAATGGGACGTCCAAGAGACCCAGTACTTC.

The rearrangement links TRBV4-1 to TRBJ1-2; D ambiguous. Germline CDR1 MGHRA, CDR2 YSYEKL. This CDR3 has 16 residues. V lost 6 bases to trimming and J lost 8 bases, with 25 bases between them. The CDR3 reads CASRPRGKDPPRGYTF. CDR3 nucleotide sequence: TGCGCCAGCAGGCCAAGAGGTAAGGACCCACCCCGGGGCTACACCTTC.

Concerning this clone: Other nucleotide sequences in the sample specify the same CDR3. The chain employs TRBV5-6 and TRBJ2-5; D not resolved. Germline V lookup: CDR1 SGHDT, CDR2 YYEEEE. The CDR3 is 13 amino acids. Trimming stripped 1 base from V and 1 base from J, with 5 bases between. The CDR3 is CASSLPGQETQYF. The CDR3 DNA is TGTGCCAGCAGCTTGCCCGGCCAAGAGACCCAGTACTTC.

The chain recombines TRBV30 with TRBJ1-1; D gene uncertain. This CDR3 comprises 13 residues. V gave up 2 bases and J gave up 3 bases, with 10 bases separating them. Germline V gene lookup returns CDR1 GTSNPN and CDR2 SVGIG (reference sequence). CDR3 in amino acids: CAWSQNWDTEAFF. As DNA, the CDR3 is TGTGCCTGGAGTCAGAATTGGGACACTGAAGCTTTCTTT.

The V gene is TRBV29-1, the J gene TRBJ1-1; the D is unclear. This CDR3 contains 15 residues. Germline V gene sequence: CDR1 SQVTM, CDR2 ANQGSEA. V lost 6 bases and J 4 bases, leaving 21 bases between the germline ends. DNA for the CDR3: TGCAGCGTCGCCCACGTCGGGGTATCTCGCACTGAAGCTTTCTTT. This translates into CSVAHVGVSRTEAFF.

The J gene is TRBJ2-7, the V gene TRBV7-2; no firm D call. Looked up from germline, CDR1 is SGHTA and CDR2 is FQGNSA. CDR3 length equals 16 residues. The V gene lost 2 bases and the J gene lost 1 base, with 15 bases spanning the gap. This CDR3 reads CASSLNGRRPSYEQYF. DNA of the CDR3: TGTGCCAGCAGCTTAAACGGCAGGCGACCGTCCTACGAGCAGTACTTC.

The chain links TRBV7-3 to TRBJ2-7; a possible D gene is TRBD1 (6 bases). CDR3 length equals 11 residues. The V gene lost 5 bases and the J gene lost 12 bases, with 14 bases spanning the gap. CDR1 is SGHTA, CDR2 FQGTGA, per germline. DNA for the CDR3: TGTGCCAGCAGCCTCGGACAGAGACTGTACTTC. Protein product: CASSLGQRLYF.

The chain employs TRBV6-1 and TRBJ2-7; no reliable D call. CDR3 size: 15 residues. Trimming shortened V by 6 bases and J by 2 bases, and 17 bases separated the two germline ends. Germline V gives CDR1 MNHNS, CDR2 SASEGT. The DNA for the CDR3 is TGTGCCAGCAGAATGGCCGGGCAGAAAACCTACGAGCAGTACTTC. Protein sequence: CASRMAGQKTYEQYF.